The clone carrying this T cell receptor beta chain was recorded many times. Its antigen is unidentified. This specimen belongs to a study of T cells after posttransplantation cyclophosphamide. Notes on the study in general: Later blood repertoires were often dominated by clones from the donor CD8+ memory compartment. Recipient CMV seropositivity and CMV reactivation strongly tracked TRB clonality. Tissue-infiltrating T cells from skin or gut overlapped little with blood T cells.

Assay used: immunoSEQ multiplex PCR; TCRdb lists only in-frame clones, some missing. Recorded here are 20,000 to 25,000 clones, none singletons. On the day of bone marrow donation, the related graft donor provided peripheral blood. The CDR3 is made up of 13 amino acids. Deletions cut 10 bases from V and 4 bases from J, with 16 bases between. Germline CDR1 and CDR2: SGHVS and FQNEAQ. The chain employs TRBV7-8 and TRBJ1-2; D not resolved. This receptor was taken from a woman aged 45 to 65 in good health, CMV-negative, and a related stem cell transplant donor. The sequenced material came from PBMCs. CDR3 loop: CATRPGGFYGYTF. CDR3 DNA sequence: TGTGCCACCCGTCCCGGCGGCTTCTATGGCTACACCTTC.